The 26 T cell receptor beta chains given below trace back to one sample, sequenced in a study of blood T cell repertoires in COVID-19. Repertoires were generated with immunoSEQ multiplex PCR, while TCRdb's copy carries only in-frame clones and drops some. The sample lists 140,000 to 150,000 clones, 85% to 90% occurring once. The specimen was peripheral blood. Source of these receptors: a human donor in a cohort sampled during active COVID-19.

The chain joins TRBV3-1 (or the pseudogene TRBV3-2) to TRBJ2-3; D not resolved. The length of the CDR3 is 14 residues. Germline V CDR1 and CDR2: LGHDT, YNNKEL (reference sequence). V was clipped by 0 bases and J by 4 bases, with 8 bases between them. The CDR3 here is CASSQDLVSDTQYF. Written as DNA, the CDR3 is TGTGCCAGCAGCCAAGATCTAGTTTCAGATACGCAGTATTTT.

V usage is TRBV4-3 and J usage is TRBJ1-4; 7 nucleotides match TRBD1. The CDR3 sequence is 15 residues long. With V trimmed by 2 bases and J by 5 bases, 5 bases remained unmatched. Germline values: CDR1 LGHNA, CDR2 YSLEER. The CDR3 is CASSQSTGPNEKLFF. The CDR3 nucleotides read TGCGCCAGCAGCCAATCGACAGGGCCGAATGAAAAACTGTTTTTT.

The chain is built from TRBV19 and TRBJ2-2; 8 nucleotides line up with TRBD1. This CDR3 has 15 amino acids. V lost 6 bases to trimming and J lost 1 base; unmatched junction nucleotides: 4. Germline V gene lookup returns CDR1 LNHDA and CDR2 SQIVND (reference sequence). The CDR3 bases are TGTGCCAGTAGGGGCAGGGGGCTGAACACCGGGGAGCTGTTTTTT. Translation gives CASRGRGLNTGELFF.

CDR3 sequence: CASSSPGEAGNIQYF. The CDR3 DNA sequence: TGTGCCAGCAGTTCCCCGGGGGAAGCGGGGAACATTCAGTACTTC. The chain carries TRBV28 and TRBJ2-4; 7 nucleotides agree with TRBD2. Trimming removed 4 bases from V and 7 bases from J; junction bases left unmatched: 10. This CDR3 contains 15 residues. Germline CDR1 and CDR2: MDHEN and SYDVKM.

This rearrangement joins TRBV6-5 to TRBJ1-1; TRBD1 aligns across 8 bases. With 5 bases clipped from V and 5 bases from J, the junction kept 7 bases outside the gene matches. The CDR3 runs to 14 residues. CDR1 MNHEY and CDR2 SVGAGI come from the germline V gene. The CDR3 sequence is CASSRQGRTTEAFF. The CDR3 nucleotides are TGTGCCAGCAGTCGACAGGGGAGGACGACTGAAGCTTTCTTT.

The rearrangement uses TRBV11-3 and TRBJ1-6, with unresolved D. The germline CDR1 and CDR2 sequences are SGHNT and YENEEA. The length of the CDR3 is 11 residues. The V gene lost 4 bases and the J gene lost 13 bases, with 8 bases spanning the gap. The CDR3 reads CASSSTVPLHF. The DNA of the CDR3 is TGTGCCAGCAGCTCTACAGTCCCCCTCCACTTT.

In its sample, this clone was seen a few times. The CDR3 DNA sequence: TGTGCCAGCAGTGAAGCAATGAGGGATAGCAATCAGCCCCAGCATTTT. Translation: CASSEAMRDSNQPQHF. The chain links TRBV2 to TRBJ1-5; D not resolved. The V gene lost 0 bases and the J gene lost 0 bases, with 9 bases spanning the gap. This CDR3 region has 16 residues. CDR1 and CDR2 (germline): SNHLY, FYNNEI.

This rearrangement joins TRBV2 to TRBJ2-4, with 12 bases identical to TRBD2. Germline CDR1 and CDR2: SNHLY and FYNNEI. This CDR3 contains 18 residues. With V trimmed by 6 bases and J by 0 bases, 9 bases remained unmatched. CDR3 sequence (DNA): TGTGCCAGCAGCACGGGACTAGCGGGCCTACTAGCCAAAAACATTCAGTACTTC. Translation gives CASSTGLAGLLAKNIQYF.

The CDR3 coding sequence is TGCGCCAGCAGCCAAGGCGGGGGGGCCTTCACAGATACGCAGTATTTT. As protein: CASSQGGGAFTDTQYF. The chain employs TRBV4-1 and TRBJ2-3, with TRBD2 matching over 9 bases. V trimming: 1 base; J trimming: 2 bases; junction bases outside the gene matches: 4. CDR1 is MGHRA, CDR2 YSYEKL, per germline. The CDR3 is 16 amino acids.

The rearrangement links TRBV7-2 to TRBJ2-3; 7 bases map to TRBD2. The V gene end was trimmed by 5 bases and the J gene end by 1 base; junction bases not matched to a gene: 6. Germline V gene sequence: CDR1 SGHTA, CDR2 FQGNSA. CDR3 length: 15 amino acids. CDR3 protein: CASSPRGVRTDTQYF. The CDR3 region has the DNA TGTGCCAGCAGCCCCCGGGGGGTCCGCACAGATACGCAGTATTTT. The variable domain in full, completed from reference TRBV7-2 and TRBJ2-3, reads GAGVSQSPSNKVTEKGKDVELRCDPISGHTALYWYRQSLGQGLEFLIYFQGNSAPDKSGLPSDRFSAERTGGSVSTLTIQRTQQEDSAVYLCASSPRGVRTDTQYFGPGTRLTVL.

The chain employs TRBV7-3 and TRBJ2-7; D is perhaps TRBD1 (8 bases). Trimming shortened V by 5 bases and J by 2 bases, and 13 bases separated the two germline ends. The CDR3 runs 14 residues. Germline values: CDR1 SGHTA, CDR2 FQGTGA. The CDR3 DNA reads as TGTGCCAGCAGCCCACAGGGGGGGGCCTACGAGCAGTACTTC. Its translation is CASSPQGGAYEQYF.

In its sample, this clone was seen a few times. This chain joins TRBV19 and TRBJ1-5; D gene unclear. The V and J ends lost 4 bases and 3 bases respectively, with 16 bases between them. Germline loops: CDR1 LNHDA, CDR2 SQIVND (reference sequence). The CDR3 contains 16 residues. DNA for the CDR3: TGTGCCAGTAGTACCAACCACGGAGCGTACAATCAGCCCCAGCATTTT. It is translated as CASSTNHGAYNQPQHF.

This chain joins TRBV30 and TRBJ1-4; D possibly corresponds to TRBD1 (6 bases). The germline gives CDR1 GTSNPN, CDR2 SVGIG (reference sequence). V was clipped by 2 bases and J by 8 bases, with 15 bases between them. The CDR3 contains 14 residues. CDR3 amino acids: CAWSHTGWGEKLFF. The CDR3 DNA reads TGTGCCTGGAGTCATACAGGGTGGGGGGAAAAACTGTTTTTT.

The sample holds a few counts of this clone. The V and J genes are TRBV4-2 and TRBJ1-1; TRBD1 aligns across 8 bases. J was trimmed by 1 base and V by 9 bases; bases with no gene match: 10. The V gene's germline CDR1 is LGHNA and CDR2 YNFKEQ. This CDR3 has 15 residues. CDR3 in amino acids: CASRPGGAGNTEAFF. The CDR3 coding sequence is TGTGCCAGTAGGCCAGGGGGCGCGGGGAACACTGAAGCTTTCTTT.

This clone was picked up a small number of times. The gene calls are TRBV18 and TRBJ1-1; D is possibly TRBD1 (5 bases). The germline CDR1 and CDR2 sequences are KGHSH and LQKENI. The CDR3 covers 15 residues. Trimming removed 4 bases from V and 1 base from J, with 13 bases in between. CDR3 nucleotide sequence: TGTGCCAGCTCACTAGAACCTACAGGGAACACTGAAGCTTTCTTT. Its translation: CASSLEPTGNTEAFF.

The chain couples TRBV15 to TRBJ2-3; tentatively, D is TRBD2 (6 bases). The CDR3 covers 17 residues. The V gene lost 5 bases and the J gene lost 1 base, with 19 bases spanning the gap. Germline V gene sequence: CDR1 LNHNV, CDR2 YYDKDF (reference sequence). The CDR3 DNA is TGTGCCACCAGCGGGGGAGTTAGCGGATTTGGCACAGATACGCAGTATTTT. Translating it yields CATSGGVSGFGTDTQYF.

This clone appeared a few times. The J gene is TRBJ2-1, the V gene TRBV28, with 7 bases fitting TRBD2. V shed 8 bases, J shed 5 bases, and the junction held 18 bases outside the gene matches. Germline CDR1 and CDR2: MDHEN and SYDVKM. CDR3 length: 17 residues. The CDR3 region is CASPPSGSGSQNNEQFF. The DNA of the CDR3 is TGTGCCAGCCCCCCGTCTGGTAGCGGGTCTCAGAACAATGAGCAGTTCTTC.

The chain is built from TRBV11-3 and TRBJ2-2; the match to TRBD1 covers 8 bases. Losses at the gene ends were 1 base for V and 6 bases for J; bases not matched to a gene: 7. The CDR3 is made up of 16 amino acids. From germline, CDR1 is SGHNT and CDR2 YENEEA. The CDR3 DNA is TGTGCCAGCAGCTTAGTCAGGGGGCGAATTTCCGGGGAGCTGTTTTTT. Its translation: CASSLVRGRISGELFF.

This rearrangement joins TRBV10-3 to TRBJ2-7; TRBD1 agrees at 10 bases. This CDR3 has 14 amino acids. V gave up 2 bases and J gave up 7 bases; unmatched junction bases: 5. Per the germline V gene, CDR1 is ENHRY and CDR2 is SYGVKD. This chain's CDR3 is CAISERQGAEEQYF. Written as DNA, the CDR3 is TGTGCCATCAGTGAGAGACAGGGGGCGGAGGAGCAGTACTTC.

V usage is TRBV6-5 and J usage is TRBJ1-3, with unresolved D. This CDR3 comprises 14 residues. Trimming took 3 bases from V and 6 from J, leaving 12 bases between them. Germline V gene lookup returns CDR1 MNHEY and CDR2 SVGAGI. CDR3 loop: CASSYDRTVNTIYF. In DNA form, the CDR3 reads TGTGCCAGCAGTTATGATCGAACTGTAAACACCATATATTTT.

The CDR3 is CASSFAPTKLDEKLFF. The DNA of the CDR3 is TGTGCCAGCAGCTTCGCACCTACGAAATTAGATGAAAAACTGTTTTTT. This sequence joins TRBV7-2 and TRBJ1-4; unclear D gene. Germline loops: CDR1 SGHTA, CDR2 FQGNSA. CDR3 length equals 16 residues. Trimming took off 3 bases at V and 6 bases at J, with 17 bases between the two ends.

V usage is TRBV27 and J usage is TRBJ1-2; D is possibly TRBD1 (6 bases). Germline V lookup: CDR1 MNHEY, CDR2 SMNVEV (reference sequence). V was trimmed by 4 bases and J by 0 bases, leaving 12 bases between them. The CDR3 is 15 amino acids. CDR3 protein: CASSSDRRANYGYTF. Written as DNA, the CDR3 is TGTGCCAGCAGTTCAGACAGGAGAGCTAACTATGGCTACACCTTC.

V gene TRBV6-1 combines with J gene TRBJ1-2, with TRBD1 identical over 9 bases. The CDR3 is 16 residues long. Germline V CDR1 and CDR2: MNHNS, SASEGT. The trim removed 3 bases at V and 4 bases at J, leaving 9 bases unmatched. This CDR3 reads CASSDGDRARVYGYTF. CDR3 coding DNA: TGTGCCAGCAGTGATGGGGACAGGGCCCGAGTCTATGGCTACACCTTC.

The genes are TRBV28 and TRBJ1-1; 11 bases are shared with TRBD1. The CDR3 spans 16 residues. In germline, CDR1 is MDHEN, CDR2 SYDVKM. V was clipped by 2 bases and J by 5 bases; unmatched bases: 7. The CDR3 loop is CASSLLGQGARTEAFF. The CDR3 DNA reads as TGTGCCAGCAGTTTACTCGGACAGGGGGCGCGAACTGAAGCTTTCTTT.

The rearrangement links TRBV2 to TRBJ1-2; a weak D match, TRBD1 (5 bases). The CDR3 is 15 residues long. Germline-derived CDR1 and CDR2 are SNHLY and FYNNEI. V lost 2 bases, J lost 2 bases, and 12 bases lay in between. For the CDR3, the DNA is TGTGCCAGCAGTGAATTCCCAGACAGAAACTATGGCTACACCTTC. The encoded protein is CASSEFPDRNYGYTF.

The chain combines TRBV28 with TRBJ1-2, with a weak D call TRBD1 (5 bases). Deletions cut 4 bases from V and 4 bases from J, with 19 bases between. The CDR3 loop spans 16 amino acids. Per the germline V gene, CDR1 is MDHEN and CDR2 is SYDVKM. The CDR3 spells CASSSKQMTDLYGYTF. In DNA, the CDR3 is TGTGCCAGCAGTTCAAAGCAGATGACAGACCTCTATGGCTACACCTTC.